This TCR beta chain appears in the sequencing data of a study of beta chain features in type 1 diabetes. All sorted populations exceeded 95% purity. Germline V CDR1 and CDR2: KGHSH, LQKENI. The CDR3 has 12 residues. After removal of 10 bases from V and 4 bases from J, the junction contained 5 bases not matched to a gene. Sequenced material consisted of expressed TCRB transcripts (all of the isolated RNA was reverse transcribed). Some clones are missing from TCRdb's copy, which holds only in-frame ones; the method was immunoSEQ multiplex PCR. The data contain around 160,000 clones, roughly 50% of them seen just once; the ten biggest clones take up around 0.39%.

The V call is TRBV18, the J call TRBJ1-1; 8 nucleotides line up with TRBD1. The origin of this receptor is a man younger than 35 in good health. Sequenced material: Tregs from blood. The CDR3 region has the DNA TGTGCCACTGGACAGGGACGCACTGAAGCTTTCTTT. This encodes CATGQGRTEAFF.